These 2 T cell receptor beta chains were sequenced from one sample in a study of T cells in Graves' hyperthyroidism and ophthalmopathy. RNA transcripts served as the template for amplifying TCR beta CDR3 regions. TCR CDR3 underwent first-round RT-PCR with the HTBI primer set. TCRdb analysed the multiplex PCR reads with MiXCR anew, one entry per CDR3 protein. Of around 380,000 distinct CDR3 sequences listed, roughly 13% are singletons. Sequencing used blood. Every receptor here comes from a man aged 25-40 years with Graves' hyperthyroidism that later progressed to Graves' ophthalmopathy.

A single count supports this clonotype. This may come from a read error, since a much larger clone is one base off. The rearrangement uses TRBV7-9 and TRBJ1-2; the D is unclear. This CDR3 spans 11 amino acids. Looked up from germline, CDR1 is SEHNR and CDR2 is FQNEAQ (reference sequence). The V end lost 5 bases, the J end lost 8 bases, and 9 bases lay between the germline ends. The CDR3 DNA reads TGTGCCAGCAGCCCGCCCCAAGGCTACACCTTC. It is translated as CASSPPQGYTF. Combining the CDR3 with reference TRBV7-9 and TRBJ1-2 gives the whole variable domain DTGVSQNPRHKITKRGQNVTFRCDPISEHNRLYWYRQTLGQGPEFLTYFQNEAQLEKSRLLSDRFSAERPKGSFSTLEIQRTEQGDSAMYLCASSPPQGYTFGSGTRLTVV.

V usage is TRBV9 and J usage is TRBJ1-1, with D possibly matching TRBD1 (5 bases). Trimming left V 1 base short and J 4 bases short, with 23 bases between. This CDR3 is built from 18 residues. CDR1 is SGDLS, CDR2 YYNGEE, per germline. CDR3: CASSVFGGSGTGSTEAFF. CDR3 coding DNA: TGTGCCAGCAGCGTATTTGGGGGTTCCGGGACGGGAAGCACTGAAGCTTTCTTT.